This entry is about one T cell receptor beta chain. Its antigen remains unidentified. A multiplex PCR was run with 60 Vbeta primers and 13 Jbeta primers. This table comes from immunoSEQ multiplex PCR, and its TCRdb copy is limited to in-frame clones, with some not included. The sample shows 200,000 to 250,000 clones, and 1.1% sits with its ten largest clones. This specimen comes from a study of cytomegalovirus exposure and HLA in healthy donors. Germline lookup yields CDR1 SGHTS and CDR2 YDEGEE. The length of the CDR3 is 11 residues. Trimming took 1 base from V and 15 from J; bases not matched to a gene: 0. Study-wide results and limits: Later analysis associated a missense DCLRE1C variant with TCR beta V- and J-gene trimming. Sequencing depth across donors, presence/absence analyses assumed, was roughly uniform. Several of the most significant clusters appeared, in a later analysis, to be linked to common viral pathogens.

The J gene is TRBJ2-1, the V gene TRBV5-8, with TRBD2 identical over 11 bases. The sequence was obtained from a girl aged 2-15 years in good health and CMV-seropositive. The sequenced sample consisted of PBMCs. The CDR3 region has the DNA TGTGCCAGCAGCTTGACTAGCGGGGGGTTCTTC. Translating it yields CASSLTSGGFF.